This TCR beta chain was recorded in a study of T cells after yellow fever vaccination. Overall study findings and caveats: Contamination by abundant bulk-population clonotypes could be present in FACS-sorted repertoires. A secondary response was less intense yet reached its peak sooner, at day 5 versus 15. Booster samples showed a return of most primary-vaccination clones (about 96% CD4, about 87% CD8).

In making TCR cDNA, 5'RACE template switching added a universal primer site and UMIs to it. One entry per CDR3 protein results from TCRdb running MiXCR on the 5' RACE reads. The repertoire holds around 310,000 distinct CDR3 sequences, with 8.7% as singletons. This clonotype has only a few counts. What it binds is unknown. CDR1 and CDR2 (germline): SGHTA, FQGNSA. V was clipped by 4 bases and J by 4 bases, with 14 bases between them. This CDR3 comprises 15 residues. The sample consisted of PBMCs, taken on the day of the first yellow fever vaccination. The chain employs TRBV7-2 and TRBJ2-1; possibly TRBD2 for D (5 bases). This TCR derives from a man between 18 and 29 years old who received the YFV17D yellow fever vaccine. In DNA form, the CDR3 reads TGTGCCAGCAGCTCAGACTATGGGTCATACAATGAGCAGTTCTTC. Its protein product is CASSSDYGSYNEQFF.